The next 13 T cell receptor beta chains were all read from a single sample in a study of T cell repertoires in cytomegalovirus infection (dated by TCRdb to between 2018 and 2020). Per the publication, the treatment or condition label means: in vitro stimulation with specific CMV peptide epitopes to enrich CMV-specific T cells. Their specific antigens are unknown. The sequencer was an Illumina HiSeq 1500. TCRdb took the public reads, trimmed them with fastp at Q25, ran MiXCR for clone calling and kept in-frame beta chains. One record per CDR3 amino acid sequence lists the most common genes and DNA. In this sample the table shows about half a million distinct CDR3 sequences, roughly a third of which occur a single time. The top ten constitute under 20% of the sample. Source: cultured PBMCs, taken from culture after CMV antigen stimulation. The receptors stem from a human donor in good health (CMV status not recorded). Some clones in this sample may be carry-over from other donors' samples.

V usage is TRBV20-1 and J usage is TRBJ1-5, with D possibly TRBD1 on 6 matching bases. In germline, CDR1 is DFQATT, CDR2 SNEGSKA (reference sequence). Trimming shortened V by 4 bases and J by 1 base, and 11 bases separated the two germline ends. CDR3 length: 14 amino acids. CDR3 nucleotide sequence: TGCAGTGCTAACGTACAGGGAAGCAATCAGCCCCAGCATTTT. This translates into CSANVQGSNQPQHF.

V and J are TRBV27 and TRBJ1-1; D call uncertain. The germline V gene encodes CDR1 MNHEY and CDR2 SMNVEV (reference sequence). The CDR3 loop spans 15 amino acids. V was cut by 7 bases and J by 0 bases, with 15 bases left in between. In DNA, the CDR3 is TGTGCCAGCAAGCGTGCAGAGTTTATGAACACTGAAGCTTTCTTT. Encoded protein: CASKRAEFMNTEAFF.

This chain links TRBV6-2 or TRBV6-3 with TRBJ2-5; no definite D call. The germline gives CDR1 MNHEY, CDR2 SVGEGT. The CDR3 length is 15 residues. V gave up 7 bases and J gave up 2 bases, with 17 bases separating them. In DNA, the CDR3 is TGTGCCAGCACTCAAGGTATCGCGGAACAAGAGACCCAGTACTTC. Translation gives CASTQGIAEQETQYF.

The chain couples TRBV24-1 to TRBJ2-1; TRBD1 matches at 10 bases. The V gene's germline CDR1 is KGHDR and CDR2 SFDVKD. This CDR3 has 16 residues. V was pared by 5 bases and J by 4 bases, with 7 bases of the junction left unmatched. CDR3 loop: CATSGLTGGSYNEQFF. Here the CDR3 DNA reads TGTGCCACCAGTGGGTTGACAGGGGGCAGTTACAATGAGCAGTTCTTC.

V is TRBV14 and J is TRBJ2-7; tentatively, D is TRBD1 (5 bases). This CDR3 is built from 13 residues. V was pared by 2 bases and J by 7 bases, with 12 bases between. The V gene's germline CDR1 is SGHDN and CDR2 FVKESK. CDR3 region: CASSQQGSGEQYF. The CDR3 DNA follows: TGTGCCAGCAGCCAACAGGGATCGGGTGAGCAGTACTTC.

The V and J genes are TRBV11-2 and TRBJ2-1, with 7 bases that match TRBD1. The CDR3 length is 12 residues. Per germline, CDR1 SGHAT and CDR2 FQNNGV. Germline trimming cut 5 bases from V and 9 bases from J; bases unmatched to any gene: 4. This CDR3 reads CASSITGVEQFF. The DNA for the CDR3 is TGTGCCAGCAGCATTACAGGGGTTGAGCAGTTCTTC. Supplemented by reference TRBV11-2 and TRBJ2-1, the full variable domain reads EAGVAQSPRYKIIEKRQSVAFWCNPISGHATLYWYQQILGQGPKLLIQFQNNGVVDDSQLPKDRFSAERLKGVDSTLKIQPAKLEDSAVYLCASSITGVEQFFGPGTRLTVL.

The chain recombines TRBV6-6 with TRBJ2-3; D gene ambiguous. This CDR3 region has 15 residues. Trimming took 0 bases from V and 4 from J, leaving 11 bases between them. Germline-derived CDR1 and CDR2 are MNHNY and SVGAGI (reference sequence). The CDR3 bases are TGTGCCAGCAGTTACTCGAACGGGCCATCAGATACGCAGTATTTT. Its translation: CASSYSNGPSDTQYF.

The CDR3 protein is CASSQGFPTESYEKLFF. The CDR3 nucleotides are TGCGCCAGCAGCCAAGGTTTCCCAACAGAGTCATATGAAAAACTGTTTTTT. The chain links TRBV4-3 to TRBJ1-4; D is unclear. This CDR3 comprises 17 residues. Germline V gene lookup returns CDR1 LGHNA and CDR2 YSLEER. Trimming took 1 base from V and 6 from J, leaving 18 bases between them.

CDR3 coding DNA: TGTGCCAGCAGCCGCGAACTTCACTATGGCTACACCTTC. This codes for CASSRELHYGYTF. The rearrangement uses TRBV28 and TRBJ1-2; no definite D call. The CDR3 contains 13 residues. The germline V gene encodes CDR1 MDHEN and CDR2 SYDVKM. The germline V and J ends were trimmed by 6 bases and 3 bases, with 11 bases remaining between them.

This clonotype was seen a handful of times. V is TRBV7-8 and J is TRBJ2-7, with TRBD1 as a possible D gene (5 bases). V lost 4 bases and J lost 2, with 12 bases in between. The CDR3 contains 14 residues. Germline V gene lookup returns CDR1 SGHVS and CDR2 FQNEAQ. The CDR3 DNA follows: TGTGCCAGCAGCTCCGCAGGGCCCCCCTACGAGCAGTACGTC. Protein product: CASSSAGPPYEQYV.

In its sample, this clonotype was seen a few times. V is TRBV7-2 and J is TRBJ2-3; 7 bases match TRBD2. Germline V gene lookup returns CDR1 SGHTA and CDR2 FQGNSA. There are 15 residues in the CDR3. The V and J ends lost 3 bases and 2 bases, in that order; junction bases with no gene match: 5. CDR3 protein: CASSFSGTYTDTQYF. CDR3 nucleotide sequence: TGTGCCAGCAGCTTCAGCGGGACCTACACAGATACGCAGTATTTT.

This clonotype was picked up a small number of times. The chain uses TRBV6-2 or TRBV6-3 and TRBJ1-5; D is unclear. The germline CDR1 and CDR2 sequences are MNHEY and SVGEGT. The ends were cut back, 7 bases at V and 2 bases at J, with 12 bases in the middle. This CDR3 is 14 amino acids long. CDR3 residues: CASTNGVGNQPQHF. The DNA for the CDR3 is TGTGCCAGCACCAACGGGGTGGGCAATCAGCCCCAGCATTTT.

This clonotype was seen more than once but under ten times. This chain uses TRBV7-2 with TRBJ2-1; TRBD2 aligns across 9 bases. Germline lookup yields CDR1 SGHTA and CDR2 FQGNSA. This CDR3 is built from 16 residues. V was pared by 4 bases and J by 1 base, with 5 bases of the junction left unmatched. The DNA for the CDR3 is TGTGCCAGCAGCTCTTTAGCGGGAGTATCCTACAATGAGCAGTTCTTC. It translates to CASSSLAGVSYNEQFF.